This TCR beta chain was sequenced for a study of blood T cell repertoires in COVID-19 (dated by TCRdb to 2020 to 2021). General notes on the study: Samples covering the acute and convalescent phases of COVID-19 were provided by collaborators in the United States, Italy and Spain. HLA class I and class II types, where available, came from metadata supplied by the sample provider rather than from assay-based typing. The material from the prospective study consisted of cDNA or gDNA derived from T cells, B-cell-depleted T cells, or PBMCs. The repertoires were released in a freely available public database intended as a resource for research on the immune response to SARS-CoV-2. Nearly every sample came with metadata listing a de-identified subject ID, COVID-19 status, age in years and sex. Samples came from the ongoing ImmuneRACE study (first 160 participants) plus 1,254 subjects from 6 global collaborators. The dataset comprised deeply sampled blood TCRbeta repertoires from subjects exposed to, actively infected with, or recovered from COVID-19.

Study-wide findings and limitations: Clinical and demographic metadata were provided uncurated, with the amount varying by source and participant.

V loses 0 bases, J loses 6 bases, and the germline ends lie 15 bases apart. The CDR3 starts with the cysteine, ends with the phenylalanine, and has 15 residues. Just CDR3 DNA is preserved here, 45 bases in frame from base 1. CDR1 and CDR2 are read off the germline V gene (reference sequence) as LNHNV and YYDKDF. Notes on this clone: Its recognized antigen is unknown. Nothing much larger sits one base from this clone, and base qualities are not available.

TCRbeta CDR3 regions were amplified from genomic DNA using the immunoSEQ Assay, a bias-controlled multiplex PCR. Per the source publication's procedure: Within the assay, amplification of reference gene primers was used to estimate how many nucleated cells each sample contained. To quantify the absolute abundance of each unique TCRbeta CDR3 rearrangement, sequence reads were collapsed and filtered. For each sample, productive Simpson clonality was calculated as the square root of Simpson's diversity index across productive rearrangements. TCRdb re-hosts the immuneACCESS table, in-frame sequences only. Its copies lack some clones; in the studies checked, an unresolved V gene accounts for under half of them, and the cause for the rest is not known. From that table come the V and J calls and clone size; the DNA was used to work out D and trimming. Across this sample there are around 100,000 clones, with 75% to 90% seen only once. The ten largest clones represent 5% to 6.5% of the sample.

One collaborating source in Seattle enrolled patients during active infection and followed them longitudinally through the course of disease. Each collaborating institution followed its own protocols to collect whole blood in K2EDTA tubes. For TCRbeta analysis, collaborators shipped samples in one of three forms: frozen whole blood, isolated PBMCs, or DNA extracted from either of those sample types. This clonotype was obtained from a woman in her fifties or sixties with COVID-19, enrolled during active disease. The chain employs TRBV15 and TRBJ2-7; the D region possibly corresponds to TRBD2 (6 bases align). The sample comprised peripheral blood. The CDR3 here reads CATSRDMGGTGEQYF. Read as DNA, the sequence is TGTGCCACCAGCAGAGACATGGGGGGAACGGGCGAGCAGTACTTC.